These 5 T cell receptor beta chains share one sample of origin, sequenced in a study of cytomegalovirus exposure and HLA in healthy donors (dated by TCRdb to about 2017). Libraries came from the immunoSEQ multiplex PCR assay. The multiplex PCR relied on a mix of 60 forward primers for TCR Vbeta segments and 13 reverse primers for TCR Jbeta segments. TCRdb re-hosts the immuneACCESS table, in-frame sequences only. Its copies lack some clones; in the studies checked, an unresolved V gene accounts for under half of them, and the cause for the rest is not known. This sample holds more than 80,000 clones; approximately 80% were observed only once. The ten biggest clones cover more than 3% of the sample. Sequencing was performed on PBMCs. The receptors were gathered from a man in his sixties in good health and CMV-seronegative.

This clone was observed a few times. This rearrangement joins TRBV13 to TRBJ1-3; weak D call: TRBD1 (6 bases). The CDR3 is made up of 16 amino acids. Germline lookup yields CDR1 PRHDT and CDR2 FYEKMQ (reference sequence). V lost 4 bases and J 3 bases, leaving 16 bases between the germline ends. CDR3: CASSSPQGQNGNTIYF. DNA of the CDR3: TGTGCCAGCAGCTCCCCACAGGGCCAAAATGGAAACACCATATATTTT.

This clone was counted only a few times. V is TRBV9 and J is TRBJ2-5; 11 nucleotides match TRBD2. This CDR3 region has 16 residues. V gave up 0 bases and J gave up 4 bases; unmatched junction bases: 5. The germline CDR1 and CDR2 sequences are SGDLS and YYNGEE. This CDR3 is CASSVAASGGLETQYF. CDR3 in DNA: TGTGCCAGCAGCGTAGCGGCTAGCGGGGGGCTAGAGACCCAGTACTTC. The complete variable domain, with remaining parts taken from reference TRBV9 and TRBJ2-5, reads DSGVTQTPKHLITATGQRVTLRCSPRSGDLSVYWYQQSLDQGLQFLIQYYNGEERAKGNILERFSAQQFPDLHSELNLSSLELGDSALYFCASSVAASGGLETQYFGPGTRLLVL.

The CDR3 protein is CASSSEPGGADFNEQFF. The CDR3 DNA follows: TGCGCCAGCAGTAGTGAGCCAGGGGGCGCGGATTTTAATGAGCAGTTCTTC. The chain links TRBV5-1 to TRBJ2-1; 8 bases align to TRBD1. The CDR3 length is 17 residues. V dropped 5 bases and J dropped 7; count of bases not matched to a gene: 17. CDR1 and CDR2 (germline): SGHRS, YFSETQ.

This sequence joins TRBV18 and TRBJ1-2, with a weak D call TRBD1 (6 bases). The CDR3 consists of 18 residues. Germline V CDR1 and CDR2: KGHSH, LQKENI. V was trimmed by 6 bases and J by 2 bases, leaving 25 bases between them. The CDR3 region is CASSAKTSGVRGNYGYTF. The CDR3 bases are TGTGCCAGCTCCGCTAAAACCTCCGGGGTCAGGGGAAACTATGGCTACACCTTC.

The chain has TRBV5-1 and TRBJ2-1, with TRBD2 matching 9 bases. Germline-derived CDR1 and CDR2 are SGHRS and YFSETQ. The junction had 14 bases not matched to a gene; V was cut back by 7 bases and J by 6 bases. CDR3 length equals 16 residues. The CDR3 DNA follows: TGCGCCAGCGCCCCTGCGGGGGGGAGGTTTGTCAATGAGCAGTTCTTC. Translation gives CASAPAGGRFVNEQFF.